This paragraph reports one TCR beta chain. This clonotype was observed a few times. No cognate antigen has been identified for it. No base qualities exist here, and no much larger clone lies one base off it. CDR1 LNHDA and CDR2 SQIVND were looked up in the germline V gene (reference sequence). There are 16 amino acids in the CDR3, from cysteine to phenylalanine inclusive. Of all the DNA, just the CDR3 is kept, 48 bases in frame from base 1. Trimming removed 6 bases from V and 2 bases from J, leaving 18 bases between the germline ends. This entry belongs to a study of T cells in Graves' hyperthyroidism and ophthalmopathy (dated by TCRdb to the late 2010s). Background for the entire study: Peripheral blood samples were taken at initial diagnosis, before any treatment was given. Prospective prediction of ophthalmopathy was tested in an independent validation cohort consisting of roughly 19 hyperthyroidism patients and approximately 16 patients who later progressed to ophthalmopathy. TCR V-J signatures able to tell the groups apart were searched for in a discovery cohort of 90 to 100 patients, of whom over 40 had Graves' ophthalmopathy and 57 had stable Graves' hyperthyroidism. The approximately 100 discovery patients were randomly split 7:3 into training and test sets. Following sampling, methimazole starting at 30 mg daily was given to hyperthyroidism patients, and high-dose intravenous methylprednisolone was given to ophthalmopathy patients. TCR Vbeta CDR3 sequencing of approximately 140 peripheral blood samples (43 ophthalmopathy, roughly 74 hyperthyroidism and about 17 progressor patients) is reported in the paper. In over five Graves' hyperthyroidism patients, the study also compared T-cell repertoires from thyroid tissue with T-cell repertoires from blood.

Overall study outcomes, separate from this receptor: In cross-validation, a model built on a 13 V-J signature told ophthalmopathy apart from stable hyperthyroidism with 85% to 90% sensitivity and roughly 81% specificity, and in testing the same model reached 80%/75%. Sample size was not statistically predetermined, and blinding of investigators to group allocation was not performed. In validation, the model predicted progression to ophthalmopathy a median of around six months before onset, with 70% to 71% sensitivity and about 75% specificity. Most expanded thyroid clonotypes (frequency above 0.001) were also detected in blood, a finding suggesting that blood repertoires may reflect thyroid immune responses.

The TCR beta CDR3 regions were amplified from the RNA transcripts. The first round of RT-PCR for the TCR CDR3 was performed with the HTBI primer set and the Qiagen OneStep RT-PCR kit. Libraries were constructed in a second round of multiplex PCR, after which size selection and purification were carried out. The libraries were sequenced on an Illumina HiSeq2000 using paired-end 100 bp reads. On the study's bioinformatics: SOAPnuke was used to process the raw data, removing reads that contained adapters or uncalled bases, had a mean Phred below 15, or lacked an exact match to the constant primer or identifier. COPE v1.2.5 was used to merge the high-quality paired reads, and each unique nucleotide sequence was defined as a clonotype. MiTCR v1.1 was used to align the clonotypes against IMGT TRBV, TRBD and TRBJ reference segments. Analysis was restricted to V-J combinations with a frequency above 0.0001, which covered 99.2% of repertoires. The TCS score was defined as the ratio of F50 (clonal expansion) to E x V (chaos), calculated using BLOSUM62-based TCRdist between CDR3 peptides within each V-J. Welch's t-statistics and random forest reduced around 520 V-J features to some 14, which were used in a naive Bayes classifier (R e1071). The public sequencing data were trimmed at Q25 with fastp and processed into clonotypes with MiXCR by TCRdb, which kept only in-frame beta chains. Each entry is one CDR3 protein sequence, shown with its most common DNA and genes. Clone size and V and J calls follow TCRdb, not the original study. For this sample there are 300,000 to 450,000 distinct CDR3 sequences; 11% to 15% appear just once. The ten largest account for 11% of the sample.

A patient counted as having stable Graves' hyperthyroidism if no progression to ophthalmopathy occurred over 18 months of follow-up. The hyperthyroidism patients were between 18 and 65 years old and newly diagnosed, with a disease duration of less than 2 months. Any patient with an uncontrolled infection, another autoimmune disease, pregnancy or lactation was excluded. Diagnoses were established on the basis of clinical symptoms, serum thyroxine and TRAb, thyroid ultrasound, and orbital computed tomography. PBMCs were isolated from 10 ml of fresh peripheral blood by Ficoll-Paque density gradient centrifugation. Total RNA was extracted with Trizol reagent, and quality was checked on an Agilent 2100 Bioanalyzer.

The sample consisted of blood. This TCR was recovered from a woman aged 55-69 years with Graves' hyperthyroidism. The V and J segments used are TRBV19 and TRBJ2-3, and TRBD1 may be the D gene, going by 6 matching bases. The CDR3 protein sequence reads: CASRGEQGKITDTQYF. The bases are TGTGCCAGTAGAGGCGAACAGGGAAAGATCACAGATACGCAGTATTTT.